These 5 T cell receptor beta chains share one sample of origin, sequenced in a study of Ad26.COV2.S vaccination and SARS-CoV-2 variants. As for treatment: roughly 19 received Ad26.COV2.S at low or high dose, single or two shots; 5 received placebo; per-sample allocation not given. Sampling was done on day 63 after the first vaccine or placebo injection. Profiling relied on immunoSEQ multiplex PCR, and the TCRdb table lists in-frame clones only, not all of them. Of hundreds of thousands of clones detected, about 89% appear once; the ten largest clones hold 3% to 4%. Here the sequenced sample was peripheral blood, taken in a trial of Ad26.COV2.S vaccine versus placebo. These receptors were taken from a person aged 18-65 years who received the Ad26.COV2.S COVID-19 vaccine or a placebo.

The V call is TRBV30, the J call TRBJ1-4; 8 nucleotides line up with TRBD1. This CDR3 has 13 amino acids. Germline CDR1 is GTSNPN and CDR2 is SVGIG (reference sequence). V gave up 8 bases and J gave up 3 bases; unmatched junction bases: 5. This CDR3 is CAQGGQANEKLFF. For the CDR3, the DNA is TGTGCCCAGGGGGGACAGGCTAATGAAAAACTGTTTTTT.

The sample holds a few counts of this clone. The chain has TRBV5-6 and TRBJ1-4; D gene ambiguous. The CDR3 spans 14 residues. Trimming removed 4 bases at V and 0 bases at J, with 7 bases between. Germline-derived CDR1 and CDR2 are SGHDT and YYEEEE. The chain's CDR3 is CASSHFATNEKLFF. In DNA form, the CDR3 reads TGTGCCAGCAGCCATTTTGCAACTAATGAAAAACTGTTTTTT. Looking up the rest from reference TRBV5-6 and TRBJ1-4 gives the full variable domain: DAGVTQSPTHLIKTRGQQVTLRCSPKSGHDTVSWYQQALGQGPQFIFQYYEEEERQRGNFPDRFSGHQFPNYSSELNVNALLLGDSALYLCASSHFATNEKLFFGSGTQLSVL.

Many counts were recorded for this clone. The V and J genes are TRBV14 and TRBJ1-1, with D maybe TRBD1 (6 bases). Trimming took off 6 bases at V and 4 bases at J, with 12 bases between the two ends. The germline CDR1 and CDR2 sequences are SGHDN and FVKESK. This CDR3 has 13 amino acids. CDR3 nucleotides: TGTGCCAGCAGTCAACAGGGAATCACTGAAGCTTTCTTT. This encodes CASSQQGITEAFF.

The chain joins TRBV30 to TRBJ2-2; D is ambiguous. CDR1 is GTSNPN, CDR2 SVGIG, per germline (reference sequence). The V end was cut by 2 bases, the J end by 6 bases, with 10 bases between. This CDR3 has 13 amino acids. CDR3 loop: CAWSPETPGELFF. The CDR3 region has the DNA TGTGCCTGGAGTCCTGAAACCCCCGGGGAGCTGTTTTTT.

The chain is built from TRBV30 and TRBJ2-7; possible D gene TRBD2, 5 bases. The ends were cut back, 1 base at V and 0 bases at J, with 10 bases in the middle. The CDR3 sequence is 14 residues long. Germline V gene lookup returns CDR1 GTSNPN and CDR2 SVGIG (reference sequence). CDR3 sequence: CAWSARSGSYEQYF. DNA for the CDR3: TGTGCCTGGAGTGCTCGCAGCGGCTCCTACGAGCAGTACTTC.